A selection of T cell receptor beta chains follows, all from one sample in a study of CD4 T cells in relation to SARS-CoV-2 and coronaviruses. Repertoires were generated with immunoSEQ multiplex PCR, while TCRdb's copy carries only in-frame clones and drops some. The table records tens of thousands of clones, approximately 88% of them present only once. Material: memory CD4+ T cells from PBMCs. The receptor set was obtained from an adult with COVID-19. CDR3s include the opening cysteine and the closing phenylalanine or tryptophan. D genes are given only for firm matches. The size of a clone is reported for some rows only, either as once, few or many, or as a class for expanded clones.

v_gene	abundance	j_gene	d_gene	CDR3nt	CDR3aa
TRBV18	-	TRBJ2-1	TRBD2	TGTGCCAGCTCACCAACCCGACTAGCGGGGAACAACAATGAGCAGTTCTTC	CASSPTRLAGNNNEQFF
TRBV5-1	-	TRBJ1-1	TRBD1	TGCGCCAGCAGCCGGACAGGGGGCGGAAACACTGAAGCTTTCTTT	CASSRTGGGNTEAFF
TRBV4-1	-	TRBJ2-4	TRBD2	TGCGCCAGCAGCCAAGGGGAGGGTATCCCCTCTCAGAACATTCAGTACTTC	CASSQGEGIPSQNIQYF
TRBV30	-	TRBJ2-2	TRBD2	TGTGCCTGGGGACTAGCGGGGGGGACCGGGGAGCTGTTTTTT	CAWGLAGGTGELFF
TRBV19	-	TRBJ2-1	-	TGTGCCAGCAAACCCTCGGCGGGGAGCTCCTACAATGAGCAGTTCTTC	CASKPSAGSSYNEQFF
TRBV11-3	few	TRBJ2-2	-	TGTGCCAGCAGCTCCCCAAGGAGCGGGGAGCTGTTTTTT	CASSSPRSGELFF
TRBV4-1	-	TRBJ2-3	TRBD2	TGCGCCAGCAGCCAAGCGGGGGGAACCACAGATACGCAGTATTTT	CASSQAGGTTDTQYF
TRBV11-2	-	TRBJ2-5	-	TGTGCCAGCAGCTTAGATCAGGGACCCGAGACCCAGTACTTC	CASSLDQGPETQYF
TRBV5-1	-	TRBJ2-3	-	TGCGCCAGCAGCTTGGCCGAGATGAAAGCTAGCACAGATACGCAGTATTTT	CASSLAEMKASTDTQYF
TRBV11-1	few	TRBJ1-1	-	TGTGCCAGCAGCTTTAATTTAGCAGGGGAAGCTTTCTTT	CASSFNLAGEAFF
TRBV27	-	TRBJ2-2	-	TGTGCCAGCAGTGCCCAGGGGAGTACGAACACCGGGGAGCTGTTTTTT	CASSAQGSTNTGELFF
TRBV7-9	-	TRBJ2-5	TRBD2	TGTGCCAGCAGCTTAGCTCCTAGCGGGGACCAAGAGACCCAGTACTTC	CASSLAPSGDQETQYF
TRBV9	-	TRBJ1-5	TRBD1	TGTGCCAGCAGCGTAGGGGGACAGTATAGCAATCAGCCCCAGCATTTT	CASSVGGQYSNQPQHF
TRBV12-2	few	TRBJ2-5	-	TGTGCAAGTCGCTTAGCGCTAGATAAGCGGGGGCGATCCCAAGAGACCCAGTACTTC	CASRLALDKRGRSQETQYF
TRBV5-6	once	TRBJ2-5	TRBD2	TGTGCCAGCAGCCTCCTAGCGGGGCTATACCAAGAGACCCAGTACTTC	CASSLLAGLYQETQYF
TRBV3-1/TRBV3-2	-	TRBJ1-6	TRBD1	TGTGCCAGCCAAAGGGGGCTGACCTATAATTCACCCCTCCACTTT	CASQRGLTYNSPLHF
TRBV18	-	TRBJ1-2	-	TGTGCCAGCTCACCTGGGGCCACAGGTCCGGGCTACACCTTC	CASSPGATGPGYTF
TRBV5-6	-	TRBJ2-3	-	TGTGCCAGCAGCCTGACCCCCTGGGGTGGTGGTGGCACAGATACGCAGTATTTT	CASSLTPWGGGGTDTQYF
TRBV29-1	-	TRBJ2-2	-	TGCAGTGCCTGGGACTTTTCGAACACCGGGGAGCTGTTTTTT	CSAWDFSNTGELFF
TRBV19	-	TRBJ1-1	-	TGTGCCAGTAGTAAAGGGAGGTCGTCCGGGGTGAACACTGAAGCTTTCTTT	CASSKGRSSGVNTEAFF
TRBV18	-	TRBJ2-1	-	TGTGCCAGCTCAGGGACAAACTACAATGAGCAGTTCTTC	CASSGTNYNEQFF
TRBV6-5	-	TRBJ1-6	-	TGTGCCAGCAGTTCCCGGGGCGGTTCACCCCTCCACTTT	CASSSRGGSPLHF